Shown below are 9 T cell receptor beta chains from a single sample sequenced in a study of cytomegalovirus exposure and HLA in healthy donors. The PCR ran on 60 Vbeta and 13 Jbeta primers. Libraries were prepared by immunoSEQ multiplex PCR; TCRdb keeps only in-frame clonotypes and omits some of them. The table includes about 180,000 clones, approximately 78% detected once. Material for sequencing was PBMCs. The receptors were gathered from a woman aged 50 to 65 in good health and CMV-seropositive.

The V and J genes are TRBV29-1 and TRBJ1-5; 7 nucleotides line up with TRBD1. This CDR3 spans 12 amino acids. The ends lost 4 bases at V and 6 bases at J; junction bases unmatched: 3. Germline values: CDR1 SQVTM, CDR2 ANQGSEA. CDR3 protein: CSVGGGGQPQHF. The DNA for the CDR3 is TGCAGCGTTGGAGGGGGCGGTCAGCCCCAGCATTTT.

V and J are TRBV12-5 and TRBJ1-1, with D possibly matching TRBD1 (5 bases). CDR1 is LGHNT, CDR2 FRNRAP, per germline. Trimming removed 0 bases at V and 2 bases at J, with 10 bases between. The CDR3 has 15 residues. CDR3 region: CASGLVQATNTEAFF. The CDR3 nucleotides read TGTGCTAGTGGTTTGGTACAGGCTACTAACACTGAAGCTTTCTTT.

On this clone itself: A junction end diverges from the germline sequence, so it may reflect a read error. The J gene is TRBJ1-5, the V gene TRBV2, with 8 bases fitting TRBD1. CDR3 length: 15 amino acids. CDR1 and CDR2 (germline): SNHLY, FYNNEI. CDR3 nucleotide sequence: TGTGCCAGCAGTGAAAGGGGGACAGGCAACCAGCCCCAGCATTTT. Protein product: CASSERGTGNQPQHF.

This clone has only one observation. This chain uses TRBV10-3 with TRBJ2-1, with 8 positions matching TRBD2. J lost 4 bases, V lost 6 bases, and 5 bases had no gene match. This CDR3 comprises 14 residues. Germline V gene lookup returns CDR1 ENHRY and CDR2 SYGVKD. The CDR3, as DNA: TGTGCCATCAGAAGTAGCGGGGAGTACAATGAGCAGTTCTTC. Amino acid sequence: CAIRSSGEYNEQFF.

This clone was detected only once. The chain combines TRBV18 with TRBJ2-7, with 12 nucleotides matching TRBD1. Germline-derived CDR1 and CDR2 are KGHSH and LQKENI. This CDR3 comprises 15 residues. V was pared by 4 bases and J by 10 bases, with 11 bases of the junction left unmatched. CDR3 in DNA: TGTGCCAGCTCACTACCGGGACAGGGGGCGCACGGCCAGTACTTC. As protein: CASSLPGQGAHGQYF.

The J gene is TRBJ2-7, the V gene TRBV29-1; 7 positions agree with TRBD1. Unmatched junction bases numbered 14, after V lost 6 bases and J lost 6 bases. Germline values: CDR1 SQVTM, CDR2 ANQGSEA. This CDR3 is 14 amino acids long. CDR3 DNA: TGCAGCGTGCAAACAGGGGATCCGACGGGCGAGCAGTACTTC. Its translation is CSVQTGDPTGEQYF.

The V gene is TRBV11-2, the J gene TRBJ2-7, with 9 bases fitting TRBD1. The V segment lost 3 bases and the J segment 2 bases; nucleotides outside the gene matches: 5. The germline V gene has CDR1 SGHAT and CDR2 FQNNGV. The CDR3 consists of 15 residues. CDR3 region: CASSFGTGRTYEQYF. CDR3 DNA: TGTGCCAGCAGCTTTGGGACAGGGAGGACCTACGAGCAGTACTTC. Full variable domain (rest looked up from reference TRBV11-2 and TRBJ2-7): EAGVAQSPRYKIIEKRQSVAFWCNPISGHATLYWYQQILGQGPKLLIQFQNNGVVDDSQLPKDRFSAERLKGVDSTLKIQPAKLEDSAVYLCASSFGTGRTYEQYFGPGTRLTVT.

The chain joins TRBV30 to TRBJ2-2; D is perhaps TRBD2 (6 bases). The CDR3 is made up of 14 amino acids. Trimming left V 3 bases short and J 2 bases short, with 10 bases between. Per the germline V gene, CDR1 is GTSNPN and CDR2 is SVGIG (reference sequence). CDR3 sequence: CAWRGDFNTGELFF. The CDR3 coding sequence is TGTGCCTGGAGGGGGGACTTTAACACCGGGGAGCTGTTTTTT.

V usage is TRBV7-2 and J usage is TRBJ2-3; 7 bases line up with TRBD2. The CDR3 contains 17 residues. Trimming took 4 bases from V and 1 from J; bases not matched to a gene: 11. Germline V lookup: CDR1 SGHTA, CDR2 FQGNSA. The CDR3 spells CASSSRTRTSRTDTQYF. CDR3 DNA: TGTGCCAGCAGCTCAAGGACCAGGACTAGTCGCACAGATACGCAGTATTTT.